This T cell receptor (beta chain) was profiled in a study of T cell responses to AZD1222 COVID-19 vaccine. Overall study findings and caveats: Across the whole spike, CD4 TCRs peaked at regions 160-218 and 743-854. Scientists sampled the repertoires only once the peak T cell response had passed.

As to this clone: What it binds is not known.

Using immunoSEQ multiplex PCR, the repertoire was profiled, and TCRdb retains in-frame clones only, with some absent. The sample includes 100,000 to 150,000 clones, approximately 86% seen only once; the top ten take around 17%. The V gene lost 2 bases and the J gene lost 10 bases, with 15 bases spanning the gap. The CDR3 runs 14 residues. Germline V gene data show CDR1 as SGHRS and CDR2 as YFSETQ. This specimen consisted of peripheral blood, obtained 28 days after the second AZD1222 dose. V and J are TRBV5-1 and TRBJ1-4, with D possibly being TRBD1 (6 bases). This receptor was obtained from an adult who received the AZD1222 COVID-19 vaccine. In DNA form, the CDR3 reads TGCGCCAGCAGCTTAACAGGGTTCCAAGGAAAACTGTTTTTT. Translation gives CASSLTGFQGKLFF.